This T cell receptor (beta chain) was recorded in a study of T cells in Graves' hyperthyroidism and ophthalmopathy. Graves' hyperthyroidism was deemed stable absent ophthalmopathy progression within 18 months. Hyperthyroidism was newly diagnosed in patients aged 18 to 65 (duration under 2 months). Regions amplified from RNA transcripts were the TCR beta CDR3 regions. The HTBI primer set drove a first-round RT-PCR of the TCR CDR3. TCRdb re-called the multiplex PCR reads through MiXCR, storing one row per CDR3 protein. The data show roughly 720,000 distinct CDR3 sequences, roughly a sixth seen once. Germline lookup yields CDR1 ENHRY and CDR2 SYGVKD. This CDR3 is built from 15 residues. V lost 6 bases and J lost 4, with 18 bases in between.

This chain joins TRBV10-3 and TRBJ2-5; tentatively, D is TRBD1 or TRBD2 (5 bases each). Material for sequencing was blood. This TCR derives from a man in his forties or fifties with Graves' hyperthyroidism. The CDR3 is CAIRDTDVRGETQYF. In DNA form, the CDR3 reads TGTGCCATCAGGGACACGGATGTACGGGGAGAGACCCAGTACTTC.